This T cell receptor beta chain emerged from a study of shared clonotypes between healthy human individuals (TCRdb year 2020). Study-wide context: The cohort included three men and a couple of women between 18 and 49 years of age. For each donor, three plates each were used for CD4 naive and CD4 memory, two plates were used for CD8 naive, and one plate was used for CD8 memory. To estimate repertoire size and how much clonotypes are shared between individuals, the study performed deep sequencing of blood TCR repertoires from roughly five healthy adults. Different laboratories and diverse techniques were used to prepare libraries and sequence TCR repertoires, to increase sequencing depth and limit assay-specific biases. Per donor, leukapheresis produced somewhere between about 0.85 and 8.9 billion PBMCs.

The donors were healthy, HIV-negative adults with no recently reported acute infections or vaccinations. Only Caucasian adults living in Nashville, Tennessee, USA were represented among the donors. CD4+ T cells were enriched by magnetic negative selection, after which naive cells were positively selected on CD45RA and the negative fraction was taken as the memory subset. Blood was collected by leukapheresis, and PBMCs were isolated by Ficoll-Histopaque density gradient centrifugation and then cryopreserved in liquid nitrogen vapor phase. Analytical flow cytometry was used to check the purity and quantity of each magnetically sorted T cell population. From each sorted fraction, genomic DNA was isolated and quantified by UV absorbance on a Nanodrop 2000c. From a lookup of the germline V gene, CDR1 and CDR2 are ENHRY and SYGVKD. The CDR3 covers 15 residues, taking in both the cysteine and the phenylalanine. Only the CDR3 DNA stays, 45 bases, in frame from base 1. V sheds 4 bases and J sheds 5 bases, leaving 18 bases between their ends.

Points on this clone: Its binding antigen is unknown. Per-base qualities were not stored, and no clone one base away is much larger.

TCR CDR3 regions were amplified from genomic DNA by multiplex PCR using the deep immunoSEQ assay. Genomic DNA extracted from each cell subset was distributed evenly over all wells of several immunoSEQ 96-well plates, and each plate served as one replicate. For sorted subsets, approximately 200 ng of genomic DNA, equivalent to 30,000 or so T cell genomes, went into each replicate PCR. Purified libraries were measured with a Qubit 3.0 fluorometer, size-checked on a Bioanalyzer 2100, and measured again with the KAPA Library Quantification kit. Every immunoSEQ 96-well plate was sequenced on a dedicated single-read 150-cycle Illumina NextSeq 550 flow cell. The source study handled its data this way. Because the immunoSEQ output held only junctional sequences and lacked quality scores, the filtering could not match the filtering applied to full-length reads. To assign V/J genes and CDR3, sequences were annotated against IMGT germline references using PyIR, a Python wrapper for IgBLAST v1.9. Reads were removed for weak V/J assignments (E-value above 1e-6), missing CDR3, stop codons, out-of-frame junctions, or ambiguous translated residues. A V3J clonotype was defined by an identical inferred V gene, J gene, and CDR3 amino acid sequence. Percentage overlap between repertoires was computed as shared unique clonotypes divided by the size of the smaller repertoire. Three approaches were used to assess repertoire richness: RTK rarefaction, the Chao1 estimator, and Recon v2.1 estimates of unobserved clonotypes. OLGA was used to compute generation probabilities for all TCRbeta clonotypes that the gDNA method yielded from a handful of donors. TCRdb's version of the immuneACCESS table is confined to in-frame rearrangements and falls short of the full clone set. An unresolved V gene accounts for under half of the shortfall where checked; the remainder is of unknown origin. The V and J calls and clone size come from that table; D and trimming were worked out from the DNA. This sample holds about 980,000 clones; approximately 76% were observed only once. Over 1.3% of the sample comes from the top ten.

On the study overall, not on this receptor specifically: Naive subsets generally had larger estimated clonotype richness than memory subsets did. Compared with non-shared clonotypes, clonotypes shared by all four sorted-subset donors had higher generation probabilities. Sampling was limited to blood, and TCR repertoires in tissue likely differ from TCR repertoires in blood. Even with the large sequencing depth, rarefaction of the sorted-subset datasets indicated that sequencing was incomplete. The small number of donors limited the genetic and exposure-history diversity represented. When a handful of donors were compared, the shared fraction of clonotypes was 5% to 6.5% for naive CD4, around 3.5% for naive CD8, roughly 2.5% for memory CD4, and 0.35% to 0.5% for memory CD8. Pairwise subsampling led to the expectation that sequencing depth would affect the degree of clonotype sharing among donors.

The TCR sequence derives from a man younger than 30 in good health. The rearranged chain carries TRBV10-3 and TRBJ2-7; TRBD1 is possibly the D segment (6 matching bases). Sequencing used memory CD4+ T cells sorted from blood. Explained via the paper, the cell subset or site label denotes: CD45RA-negative fraction. CDR3 region: CAISGKQGVVNEQYF. The DNA reads as follows: TGTGCCATCAGTGGAAAACAGGGAGTAGTCAACGAGCAGTACTTC.